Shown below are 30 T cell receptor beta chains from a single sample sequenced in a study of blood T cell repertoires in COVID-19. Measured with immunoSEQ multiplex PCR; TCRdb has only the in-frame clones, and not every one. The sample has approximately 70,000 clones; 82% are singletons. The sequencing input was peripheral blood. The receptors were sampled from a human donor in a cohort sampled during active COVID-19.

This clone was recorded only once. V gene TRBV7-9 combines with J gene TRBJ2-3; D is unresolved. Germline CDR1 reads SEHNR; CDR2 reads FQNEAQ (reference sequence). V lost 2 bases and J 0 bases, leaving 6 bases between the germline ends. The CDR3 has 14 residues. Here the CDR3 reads CASSLSVSTDTQYF. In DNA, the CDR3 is TGTGCCAGCAGCTTAAGCGTTAGCACAGATACGCAGTATTTT.

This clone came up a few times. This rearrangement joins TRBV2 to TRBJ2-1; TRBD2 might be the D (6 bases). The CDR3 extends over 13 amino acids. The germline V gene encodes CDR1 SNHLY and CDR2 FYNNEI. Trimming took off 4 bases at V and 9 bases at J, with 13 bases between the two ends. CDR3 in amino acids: CASSAPGEVEQFF. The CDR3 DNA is TGTGCCAGCAGTGCTCCGGGGGAGGTTGAGCAGTTCTTC.

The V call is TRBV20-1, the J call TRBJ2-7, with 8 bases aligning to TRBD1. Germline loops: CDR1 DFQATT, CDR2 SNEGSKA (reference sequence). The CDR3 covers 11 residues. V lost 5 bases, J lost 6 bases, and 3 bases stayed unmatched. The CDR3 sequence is CSAGQGIEQYF. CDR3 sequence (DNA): TGCAGTGCTGGACAGGGAATCGAGCAGTACTTC.

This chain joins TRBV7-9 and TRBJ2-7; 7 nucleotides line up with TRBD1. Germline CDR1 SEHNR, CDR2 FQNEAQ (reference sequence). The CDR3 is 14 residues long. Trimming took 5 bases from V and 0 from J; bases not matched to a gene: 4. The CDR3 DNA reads TGTGCCAGCAGCCCGTGGACAGGCTCCTACGAGCAGTACTTC. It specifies CASSPWTGSYEQYF.

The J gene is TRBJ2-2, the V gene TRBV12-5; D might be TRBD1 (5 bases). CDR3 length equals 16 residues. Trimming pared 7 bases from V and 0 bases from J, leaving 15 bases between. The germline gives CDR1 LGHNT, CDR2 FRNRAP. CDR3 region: CASALPDNPNTGELFF. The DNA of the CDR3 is TGTGCTAGTGCCTTACCGGACAATCCGAACACCGGGGAGCTGTTTTTT.

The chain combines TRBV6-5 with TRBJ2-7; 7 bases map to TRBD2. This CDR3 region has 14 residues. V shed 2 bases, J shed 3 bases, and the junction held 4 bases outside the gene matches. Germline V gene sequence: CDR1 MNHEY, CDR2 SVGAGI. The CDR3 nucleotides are TGTGCCAGCAGTTACGGGCGGGAGAACTACGAGCAGTACTTC. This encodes CASSYGRENYEQYF.

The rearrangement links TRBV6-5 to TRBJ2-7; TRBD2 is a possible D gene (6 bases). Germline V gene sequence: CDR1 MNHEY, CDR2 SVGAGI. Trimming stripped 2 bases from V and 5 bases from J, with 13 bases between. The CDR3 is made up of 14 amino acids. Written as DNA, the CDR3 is TGTGCCAGCAGTTACGGCGGGGTTTTAAACGAGCAGTACTTC. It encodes CASSYGGVLNEQYF.

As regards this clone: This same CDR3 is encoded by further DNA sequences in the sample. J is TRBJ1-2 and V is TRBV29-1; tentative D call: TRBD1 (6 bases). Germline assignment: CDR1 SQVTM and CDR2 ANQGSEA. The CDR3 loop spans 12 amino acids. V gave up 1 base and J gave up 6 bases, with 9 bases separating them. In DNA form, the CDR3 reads TGCAGCGTTGAAGGGCAGGGGAATGGCTACACCTTC. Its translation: CSVEGQGNGYTF.

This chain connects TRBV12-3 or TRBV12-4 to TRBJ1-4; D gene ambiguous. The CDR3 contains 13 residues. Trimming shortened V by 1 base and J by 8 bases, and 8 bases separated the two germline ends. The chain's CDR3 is CASSLGPQEKLFF. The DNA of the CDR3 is TGTGCCAGCAGTTTAGGGCCTCAAGAAAAACTGTTTTTT.

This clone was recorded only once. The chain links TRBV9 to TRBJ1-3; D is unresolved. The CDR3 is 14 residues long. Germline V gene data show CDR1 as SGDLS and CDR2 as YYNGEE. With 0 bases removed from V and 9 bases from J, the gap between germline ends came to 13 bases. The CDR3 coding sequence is TGTGCCAGCAGCGTAGATGAGTCTGAGAGCACCATATATTTT. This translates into CASSVDESESTIYF. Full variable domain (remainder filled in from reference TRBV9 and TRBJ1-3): DSGVTQTPKHLITATGQRVTLRCSPRSGDLSVYWYQQSLDQGLQFLIQYYNGEERAKGNILERFSAQQFPDLHSELNLSSLELGDSALYFCASSVDESESTIYFGEGSWLTVV.

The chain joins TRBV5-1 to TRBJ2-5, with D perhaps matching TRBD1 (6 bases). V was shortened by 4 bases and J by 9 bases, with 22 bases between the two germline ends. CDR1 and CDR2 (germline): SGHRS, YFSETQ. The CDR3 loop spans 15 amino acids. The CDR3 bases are TGCGCCAGCAGCGCCCAAGCAGGGGTAGGGAGCCCCCAGTACTTC. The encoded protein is CASSAQAGVGSPQYF.

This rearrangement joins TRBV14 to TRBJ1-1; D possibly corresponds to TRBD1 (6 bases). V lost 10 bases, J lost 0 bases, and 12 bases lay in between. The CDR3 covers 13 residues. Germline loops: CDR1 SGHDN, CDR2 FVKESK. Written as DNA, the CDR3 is TGTGCCACCCAACAGGGACTGAACACTGAAGCTTTCTTT. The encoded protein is CATQQGLNTEAFF.

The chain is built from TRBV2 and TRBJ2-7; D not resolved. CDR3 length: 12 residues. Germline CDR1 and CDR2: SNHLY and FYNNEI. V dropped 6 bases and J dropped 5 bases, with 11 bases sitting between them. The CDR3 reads CASRWIGDEQYF. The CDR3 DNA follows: TGTGCCAGCAGGTGGATCGGAGACGAGCAGTACTTC.

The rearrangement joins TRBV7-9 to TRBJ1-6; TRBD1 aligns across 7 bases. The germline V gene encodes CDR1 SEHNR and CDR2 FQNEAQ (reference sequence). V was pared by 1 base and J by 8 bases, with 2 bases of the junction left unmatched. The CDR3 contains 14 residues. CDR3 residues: CASSLEGAYSPLHF. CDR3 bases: TGTGCCAGCAGCTTAGAGGGGGCTTATTCACCCCTCCACTTT.

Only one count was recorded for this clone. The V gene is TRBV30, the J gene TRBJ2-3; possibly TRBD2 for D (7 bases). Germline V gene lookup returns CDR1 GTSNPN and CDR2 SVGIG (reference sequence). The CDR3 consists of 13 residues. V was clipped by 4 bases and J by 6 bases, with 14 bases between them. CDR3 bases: TGTGCCTGGATGGGGGGGCGCGTGGATACGCAGTATTTT. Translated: CAWMGGRVDTQYF.

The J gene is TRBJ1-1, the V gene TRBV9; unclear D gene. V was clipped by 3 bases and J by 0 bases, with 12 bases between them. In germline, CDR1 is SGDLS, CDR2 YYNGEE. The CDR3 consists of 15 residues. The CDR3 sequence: CASSARPWVNTEAFF. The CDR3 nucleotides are TGTGCCAGCAGCGCTAGACCTTGGGTGAACACTGAAGCTTTCTTT.

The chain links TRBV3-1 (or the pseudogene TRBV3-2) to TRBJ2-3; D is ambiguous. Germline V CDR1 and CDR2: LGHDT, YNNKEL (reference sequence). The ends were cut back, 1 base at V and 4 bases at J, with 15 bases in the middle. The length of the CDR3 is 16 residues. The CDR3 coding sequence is TGTGCCAGCAGCCAAGGTATTAGGCTAGTGGCAGATACGCAGTATTTT. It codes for CASSQGIRLVADTQYF.

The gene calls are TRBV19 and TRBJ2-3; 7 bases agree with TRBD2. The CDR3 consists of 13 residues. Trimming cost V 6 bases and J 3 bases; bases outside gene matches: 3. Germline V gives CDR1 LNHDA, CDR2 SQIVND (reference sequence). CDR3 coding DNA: TGTGCCAGTAGCGGGGGGATGACAGATACGCAGTATTTT. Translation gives CASSGGMTDTQYF.

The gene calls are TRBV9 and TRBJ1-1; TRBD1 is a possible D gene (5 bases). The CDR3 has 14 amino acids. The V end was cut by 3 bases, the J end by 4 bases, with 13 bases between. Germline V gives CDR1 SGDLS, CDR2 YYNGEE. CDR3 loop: CASSGGVFLTEAFF. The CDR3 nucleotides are TGTGCCAGCAGCGGGGGGGTGTTTCTCACTGAAGCTTTCTTT.

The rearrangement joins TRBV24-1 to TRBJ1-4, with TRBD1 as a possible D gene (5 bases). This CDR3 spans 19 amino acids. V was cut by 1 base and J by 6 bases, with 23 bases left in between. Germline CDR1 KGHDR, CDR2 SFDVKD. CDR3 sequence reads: CATSDFSQGSQSVDEKLFF. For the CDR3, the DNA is TGTGCCACCAGTGATTTTTCTCAGGGTTCCCAAAGTGTCGATGAAAAACTGTTTTTT.

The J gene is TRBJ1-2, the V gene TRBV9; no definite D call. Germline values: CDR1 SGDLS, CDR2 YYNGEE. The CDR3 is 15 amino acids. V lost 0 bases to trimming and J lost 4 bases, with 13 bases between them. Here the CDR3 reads CASSVGPEVGYGYTF. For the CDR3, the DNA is TGTGCCAGCAGCGTAGGCCCGGAGGTTGGCTATGGCTACACCTTC.

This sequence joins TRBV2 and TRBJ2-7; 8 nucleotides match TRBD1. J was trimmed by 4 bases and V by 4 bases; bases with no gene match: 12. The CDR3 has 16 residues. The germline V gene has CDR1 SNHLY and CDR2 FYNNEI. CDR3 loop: CASSVPTTGALYEQYF. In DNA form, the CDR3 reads TGTGCCAGCAGTGTCCCGACGACAGGGGCACTATACGAGCAGTACTTC.

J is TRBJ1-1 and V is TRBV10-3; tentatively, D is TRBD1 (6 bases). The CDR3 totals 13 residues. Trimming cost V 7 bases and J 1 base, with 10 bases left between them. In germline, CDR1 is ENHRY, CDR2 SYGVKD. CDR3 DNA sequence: TGTGCCATCACCGCGACAGGGAACACTGAAGCTTTCTTT. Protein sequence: CAITATGNTEAFF.

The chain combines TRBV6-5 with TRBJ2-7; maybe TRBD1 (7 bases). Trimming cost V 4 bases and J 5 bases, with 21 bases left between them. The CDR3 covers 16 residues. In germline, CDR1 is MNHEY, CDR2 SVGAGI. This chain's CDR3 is CASSSKSFQGGHEQYF. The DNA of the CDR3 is TGTGCCAGCAGTTCCAAATCGTTCCAGGGGGGCCACGAGCAGTACTTC.

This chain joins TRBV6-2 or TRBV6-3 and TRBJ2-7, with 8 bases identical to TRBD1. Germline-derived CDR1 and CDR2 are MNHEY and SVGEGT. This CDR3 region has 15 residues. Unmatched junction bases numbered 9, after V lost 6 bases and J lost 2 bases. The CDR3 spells CASSTTTGATYEQYF. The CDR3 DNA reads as TGTGCCAGCAGCACTACGACAGGGGCAACCTACGAGCAGTACTTC.

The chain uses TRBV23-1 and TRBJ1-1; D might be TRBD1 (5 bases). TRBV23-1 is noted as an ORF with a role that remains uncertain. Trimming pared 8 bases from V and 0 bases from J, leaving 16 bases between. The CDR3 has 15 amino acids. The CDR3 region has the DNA TGCGCCAGCCGAAGGGGCAGTTATATGAACACTGAAGCTTTCTTT. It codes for CASRRGSYMNTEAFF.

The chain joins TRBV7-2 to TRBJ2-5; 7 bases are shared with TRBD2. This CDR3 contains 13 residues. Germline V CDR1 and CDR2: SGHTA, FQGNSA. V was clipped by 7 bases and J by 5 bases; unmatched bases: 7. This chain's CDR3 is CASTRDYGETQYF. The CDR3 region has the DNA TGTGCCAGCACTCGGGACTACGGGGAGACCCAGTACTTC.

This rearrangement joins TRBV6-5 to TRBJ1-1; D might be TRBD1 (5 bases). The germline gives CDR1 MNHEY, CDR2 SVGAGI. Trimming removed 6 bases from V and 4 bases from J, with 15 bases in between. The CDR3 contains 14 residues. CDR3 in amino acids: CASRRGGVGTEAFF. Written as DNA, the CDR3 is TGTGCCAGCAGGCGGGGAGGGGTGGGCACTGAAGCTTTCTTT.

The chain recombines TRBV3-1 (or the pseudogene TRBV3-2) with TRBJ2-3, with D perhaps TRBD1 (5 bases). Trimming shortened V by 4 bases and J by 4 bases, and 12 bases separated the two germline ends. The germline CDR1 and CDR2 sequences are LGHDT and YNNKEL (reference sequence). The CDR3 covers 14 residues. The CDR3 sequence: CASSPLLGADTQYF. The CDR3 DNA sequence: TGTGCCAGCAGCCCCTTGCTAGGGGCAGATACGCAGTATTTT.

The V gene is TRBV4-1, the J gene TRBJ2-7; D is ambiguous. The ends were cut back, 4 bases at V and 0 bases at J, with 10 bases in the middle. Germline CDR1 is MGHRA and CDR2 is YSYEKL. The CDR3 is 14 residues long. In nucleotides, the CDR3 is TGCGCCAGCAGCCTCTTAATGAGCTCCTACGAGCAGTACTTC. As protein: CASSLLMSSYEQYF.